This TCR beta chain derives from a study of cytomegalovirus exposure and HLA in healthy donors (dated by TCRdb to about 2017). For the study in its entirety: An earlier analysis of more than 550 of the donors reported around 280 Gb of sequence data and 117 million unique TCR beta sequences obtained from about 179 million T cells. The T cell repertoires of several hundred subjects were profiled by immunosequencing and related to cytomegalovirus serostatus. Among about 360 genotyped donors of the cohort, an average of about 240,000 unique TCR beta nucleotide sequences were sequenced per donor, around a sixth of them non-productive. An early release covering roughly 640 HLA-typed donors comprised about 320 gigabases of sequencing data and approximately 80 million unique TCR sequences. HLA typing included class I and class II loci at four-digit resolution. Four to six DR-DQ haplotypes were handled as single units for association and clustering, since linkage in the cohort was strong. The number of donors typed differed by locus, with about 629-630 for A, B, C, DRB1 and DQB1, 522 for DQA1, about 610 for DPA1, and some 470 for DPB1. Rather than drawing on any new phenotypic data, the later analysis identified candidate immune exposures from TCR beta sequences and the way those sequences occurred across donors. In a later genetic analysis, genome-wide SNP genotypes for about 55% of the roughly 670 donors were used, and that subset was treated as a discovery cohort. An earlier analysis of fewer than 700 of the donors applied high-throughput TCR beta sequencing to assess whether each TCR beta V gene segment acted as functional or pseudogenic. Every repertoire in the discovery cohort had been generated on one and the same sequencing platform. In a later analysis, previously published TCR beta repertoires from several hundred donors were re-analyzed and high-resolution HLA genotyping was added so that TCR occurrence patterns could be studied. Donor age, sex, ethnicity and CMV serostatus were compiled together with the repertoire data. The study aimed to test whether signatures of past pathogen exposure could be identified by cataloging public T cell receptors. Along with the roughly 700-subject first cohort, a separate validation cohort of around 110 different subjects was used. To predict cytomegalovirus infection status, the study combined high-throughput TCR immunosequencing, statistical association of individual TCRs with disease status, and machine learning. Of the roughly 430 genotyped donors, around 81% fell in the genetic ancestry cluster associated with self-reported Caucasian donors.

Here V drops 5 bases and J drops 10 bases, and the junction holds 11 bases not matched to any gene. In the germline V gene (reference sequence), CDR1 corresponds to SEHNR and CDR2 to FQNEAQ. Including cysteine and phenylalanine, the CDR3 has 15 amino acids. Solely the CDR3 DNA is kept, with 45 bases framed from the first base. Remarks on this clone: No antigen is known for it. Base qualities are not at hand, and no much larger clone is one base apart.

Here is what the overall study found, with its caveats: The cohort was sequenced for TCR beta chains only, and without alpha or paired-chain data the features that could be detected were limited. Because the 87-base-pair reads could not distinguish some IMGT-functional V segments, including TRBV6-2 and TRBV6-3, those segments were excluded. A total of 150 to 200 TCR beta chains were listed by the study as associated with cytomegalovirus. The authors suggested that the approach could potentially be generalized to other disease states and immunological phenotypes. In a later analysis, HLA-associated TCR beta chains showed more clonal expansion and lower generation probabilities than non-associated chains that were equally common. An association between a missense DCLRE1C variant and V-gene and J-gene trimming of TCR beta chains was found in a later genetic analysis and replicated in an independent cohort. While some public TCRs were present in many individuals, most TCR sequences turned up only very rarely across donors. The presence/absence analyses assumed that sequencing depth was roughly uniform across donors, and that assumption may not be true. The classifier was reported to diagnose cytomegalovirus status with high specificity and sensitivity in both the original cohort and the validation cohort. In a later genetic analysis, fewer N-insertions in productive TCRs were reported among donors in an Asian-associated ancestry cluster than the roughly 640-donor mean. According to a later analysis, parvovirus B19, influenza, CMV and Epstein-Barr virus appeared linked to several top co-occurrence clusters. In a later analysis, most CMV-associated TCR beta chains were found to appear HLA-restricted, with HLA associations seemingly driven largely by CMV exposure. A further reported finding was that TCR beta sequences accurately predicted the HLA-A and HLA-B alleles for most subjects in the first cohort. Specific HLA alleles were associated with 16,951 TCR beta sequences at a false discovery rate of 0.05 in a later analysis. According to a later analysis, TCR association rates differed among HLA loci, with DRB1 alleles showing the most associated TCRs and HLA-C alleles showing the fewest. Assigning TCR associations to individual alleles was difficult when HLA alleles, especially DR and DQ, strongly co-occurred. For the cohort, immune exposure information was limited to CMV serostatus. In an earlier analysis of some 500 of the donors, most TCR beta V segments appeared in productive rearrangements about 87% or about 30% of the time, broadly matching IMGT annotations. Three of the identified cytomegalovirus-associated TCR beta chains were confirmed in vitro to be specific for cytomegalovirus antigens. Correlated functional status among segregating V segments might reflect linkage disequilibrium, but an unknown experimental factor could not be ruled out. Because counts were too low, about 17 rarely observed V segments, including chromosome 9 orphons, were excluded from the earlier analysis of several hundred of the donors. Because HLA typing was missing for some donors at each locus, association tests included only the typed subset. A cluster of highly shared sequence variants was judged likely to represent a technical artifact of the sequencing pipeline.

The cohort was made up of about 670 healthy bone marrow donors. All cohort members were sampled while nominally healthy, although unrecorded immune exposures were likely present. The donor was CMV seropositive and was included in the group of 250 to 300 seropositive cohort members. A peripheral blood sample was collected from each donor, and TCR beta sequencing was performed on peripheral blood mononuclear cells. Genomic DNA was extracted from the blood cell samples with the Qiagen DNeasy Blood Extraction Kit. Library creation used the immunoSEQ multiplex PCR assay. For the multiplex PCR, a mixture combining 60 forward primers for TCR Vbeta segments and 13 reverse primers for TCR Jbeta segments was used. A multiplex PCR assay on genomic DNA amplified the CDR3 region of rearranged TCR beta genes. On the Illumina HiSeq System, the amplified TCR beta libraries were sequenced as 87-base-pair reads. The authors' pipeline ran thus. Across the 500 to 700 repertoires, a later analysis counted 75 million to 90 million unique TCR beta chains, around 11 million of which were shared by at least two donors. Raw reads were error-corrected and collapsed into unique sequences by a nearest-neighbor algorithm in which closely related sequences were merged to remove PCR and sequencing errors. CDR3 sequences were aligned to IMGT reference sequences to assign V, D and J gene segments. Each retained sequence needed at least a six-nucleotide match to both a V gene segment and a J gene segment. A rearrangement counted as productive if the CDR3 had no stop codons and remained in frame with V and J, and every other rearrangement counted as non-productive. Following IMGT convention, CDR3 was defined as the stretch from the second conserved V-encoded cysteine to the conserved J-encoded phenylalanine. In an earlier analysis of approximately 590 of the donors, sequences lacking an unambiguous match to a single V gene segment were excluded. An earlier analysis of over 450 of the donors classified V segments as functional when productive rearrangements were above 56.7% and as segregating when the standard deviation between donors was above 5%. A statistical classification framework was built for diagnosing cytomegalovirus status from the catalog of TCR beta chain sequences. In a later analysis, V and J genes were assigned by comparing TCR nucleotide sequences against IMGT/GENE-DB human TR gene sequences. Using the TCRdist pipeline, a later analysis assigned CDR3 sequences along with most-parsimonious VDJ recombination scenarios. In a later analysis, each TCR beta chain was defined by its CDR3 amino acid sequence together with its V-gene family, and reads without a unique V-gene family were excluded. A later analysis removed 500 to 650 highly shared, low-generation-probability nucleotide sequences to deal with suspected cross-contamination and a sequencing artifact. A later analysis calculated a clonal expansion index for each public chain from normalized within-repertoire ranks of inferred template counts. In a later analysis, generation probabilities were computed with a VDJ recombination model fitted to out-of-frame rearrangements, and the resulting probabilities were checked against IGoR. In a later analysis, TCR-TCR, TCR-HLA and TCR-CMV co-occurrence was scored with hypergeometric tests, and a repertoire-size bias correction was applied to TCR pairs. A later analysis estimated false discovery rates by permuting HLA or CMV assignments 20 times. In a later analysis, co-occurring TCRs were grouped using DBSCAN, with TCRdist sequence similarity added in when clustering inside HLA-allele-positive subsets. For co-occurrence clustering, repertoires with fewer than 30,000 or more than 120,000 public chains were excluded, along with roughly 5 repertoires with anomalous nucleotide sharing. This is the immuneACCESS table as TCRdb keeps it, with only in-frame sequences that have V and J called. A part of the clones is gone; compared with another copy, unresolved V genes explain less than half, and the rest is unexplained. The DNA was the basis for D and trimming; V, J and clone size are from that table. This sample has about 96,000 clones in its table, and roughly 79% of those were observed once. The top ten hold roughly 3% of the sample.

The rearranged chain carries TRBV7-9 and TRBJ2-1, with 10 bases in between that match TRBD2. The sequencing input was PBMCs. This TCR derives from a female donor in good health and CMV-seropositive. CDR3 protein: CASSTQRGGFWEQFF. In nucleotide form, the sequence is TGTGCCAGCAGCACTCAGCGGGGGGGCTTTTGGGAGCAGTTCTTC.